This entry features one T cell receptor (beta chain) sequence. Its antigen is not known. The sample originates from a study of T-cell memory formation after mild COVID-19. Study-level findings and limits: Contracting clones from day 15 to 85 had balanced CD4/CD8; later expanders favoured CD4+.

TCRdb reprocessed the 5' RACE reads with MiXCR, giving one entry per CDR3 protein. The sample comprises 250,000 to 300,000 distinct CDR3 sequences, about a sixth of which are singletons, and approximately 22% rests with the top ten. The sequence came from a man in his late teens or twenties who had mild COVID-19 (a few samples of this study predate the infection). Cell type and time point are not known. Sequencing input: PBMCs or a T cell subset sorted from them (not recorded which).

The CDR3 region is CSVGFGAEQYF. DNA for the CDR3: TGCAGCGTTGGTTTCGGGGCCGAGCAGTACTTC. V gene TRBV29-1 combines with J gene TRBJ2-7; either TRBD1 or TRBD2 may fit D (5 bases each). V was cut by 4 bases and J by 6 bases, with 10 bases left in between. The CDR3 sequence is 11 residues long. The germline V gene has CDR1 SQVTM and CDR2 ANQGSEA.